Each of the 30 T cell receptor beta chains below was sequenced from the same sample in a study of human T cells and chemical hapten exposure. MiXCR, applied by TCRdb to the RACE reads, yields one record per CDR3 protein. The data hold tens of thousands of distinct CDR3 sequences, with approximately 10% observed a single time. Time point: patch test 3, about 24 weeks after DPC sensitization. Treatment here: therapeutic diphenylcyclopropenone sensitization with weekly scalp DPC. This specimen was whole blood, taken in connection with sensitization to the hapten diphenylcyclopropenone (DPC). These receptor sequences come from a woman between 50 and 59 years old with alopecia areata. Some clones in this sample may be carry-over from other donors' samples.

This clonotype was observed many times. The chain joins TRBV5-1 to TRBJ2-7, with D perhaps TRBD1 (6 bases). CDR3 length equals 13 residues. In germline, CDR1 is SGHRS, CDR2 YFSETQ. The V end was cut by 2 bases, the J end by 3 bases, with 9 bases between. Here the CDR3 DNA reads TGCGCCAGCAGCTTTGGGACACGCTACGAGCAGTACTTC. Translating gives CASSFGTRYEQYF.

Many counts were recorded for this clonotype. The V gene is TRBV28, the J gene TRBJ1-5; D is unresolved. V was clipped by 4 bases and J by 3 bases, with 7 bases between them. CDR1 and CDR2 (germline): MDHEN, SYDVKM. This CDR3 contains 13 residues. The CDR3 is CASSWGYNQPQHF. CDR3 nucleotides: TGTGCCAGCAGTTGGGGTTACAATCAGCCCCAGCATTTT.

This chain's CDR3 is CASSPIRESGTQYF. DNA for the CDR3: TGTGCCAGCAGCCCGATCAGGGAATCGGGTACGCAGTATTTT. This sequence joins TRBV11-2 and TRBJ2-3; tentative D call: TRBD1 (5 bases). Looked up from germline, CDR1 is SGHAT and CDR2 is FQNNGV. This CDR3 has 14 amino acids. With 5 bases removed from V and 8 bases from J, the gap between germline ends came to 17 bases.

This clonotype was picked up many times. The V and J genes are TRBV27 and TRBJ2-3, with TRBD2 identical over 10 bases. Germline trimming cut 8 bases from V and 6 bases from J; bases unmatched to any gene: 14. The CDR3 is made up of 16 amino acids. Looked up from germline, CDR1 is MNHEY and CDR2 is SMNVEV (reference sequence). The CDR3 bases are TGTGCCAGCGGTCACCCCAGCGGGGGGGCCTCGGATACGCAGTATTTT. Its protein product is CASGHPSGGASDTQYF.

The chain uses TRBV12-3 or TRBV12-4 and TRBJ2-5; 8 bases are shared with TRBD1. This CDR3 contains 16 residues. V lost 6 bases to trimming and J lost 2 bases; unmatched junction nucleotides: 11. The CDR3 DNA reads TGTGCCAGCAGCCCCACTCCGGGACAGGCTCAAGAGACCCAGTACTTC. Amino acids: CASSPTPGQAQETQYF.

This chain links TRBV5-6 with TRBJ1-6, with D maybe TRBD1 (6 bases). V gave up 0 bases and J gave up 10 bases, with 17 bases separating them. CDR1 and CDR2 from the germline V gene are SGHDT and YYEEEE. The CDR3 is 16 residues long. The CDR3 nucleotides read TGTGCCAGCAGCTTGGTAGGGGCAGGGGCGGAATCACCCCTCCACTTT. It is translated as CASSLVGAGAESPLHF. Complete variable domain (other parts from reference TRBV5-6 and TRBJ1-6): DAGVTQSPTHLIKTRGQQVTLRCSPKSGHDTVSWYQQALGQGPQFIFQYYEEEERQRGNFPDRFSGHQFPNYSSELNVNALLLGDSALYLCASSLVGAGAESPLHFGNGTRLTVT.

The V and J genes are TRBV7-8 and TRBJ2-3, with D perhaps TRBD2 (6 bases). V lost 5 bases and J 0 bases, leaving 12 bases between the germline ends. CDR1 and CDR2 (germline): SGHVS, FQNEAQ. This CDR3 spans 15 amino acids. CDR3 nucleotides: TGTGCCAGCAGCCTATCCGGGACTAGCACAGATACGCAGTATTTT. Protein sequence: CASSLSGTSTDTQYF.

This clonotype was seen ten or more times. The chain has TRBV7-9 and TRBJ2-7, with D perhaps matching TRBD1 or TRBD2 (5 bases each). The germline V gene encodes CDR1 SEHNR and CDR2 FQNEAQ (reference sequence). The V and J ends lost 3 bases and 3 bases respectively, with 12 bases between them. The CDR3 is 14 amino acids. CDR3: CASSLDRGIYEQYF. The CDR3, as DNA: TGTGCCAGCAGCTTGGACCGGGGCATCTACGAGCAGTACTTC.

The rearrangement joins TRBV3-1 to TRBJ1-6, with D possibly TRBD1 on 6 matching bases. The CDR3 contains 14 residues. Germline V gene lookup returns CDR1 LGHDT and CDR2 YNNKEL (reference sequence). Trimming took 5 bases from V and 7 from J, leaving 12 bases between them. The CDR3 loop is CASSVGHANSPLHF. The CDR3, as DNA: TGTGCCAGCAGCGTGGGACACGCCAATTCACCCCTCCACTTT.

The CDR3 loop reads CASSLSSGASTDTQYF. CDR3 DNA sequence: TGTGCCAGCAGTTTATCTAGCGGAGCTAGCACAGATACGCAGTATTTT. The chain carries TRBV27 and TRBJ2-3; a weak D match, TRBD2 (6 bases). Trimming pared 0 bases from V and 0 bases from J, leaving 10 bases between. CDR1 and CDR2 (germline): MNHEY, SMNVEV (reference sequence). CDR3 length equals 16 residues.

This clonotype was counted many times. The V gene is TRBV6-5, the J gene TRBJ1-6; TRBD1 aligns across 9 bases. V was pared by 0 bases and J by 8 bases, with 2 bases of the junction left unmatched. The CDR3 covers 15 residues. Germline CDR1 and CDR2: MNHEY and SVGAGI. Here the CDR3 DNA reads TGTGCCAGCAGTTACTCGAGGACAGGGGATTCACCCCTCCACTTT. Translating gives CASSYSRTGDSPLHF.

This clonotype was found many times. J is TRBJ2-3 and V is TRBV6-1; TRBD1 might be the D (6 bases). V was pared by 5 bases and J by 0 bases, with 12 bases between. Germline loops: CDR1 MNHNS, CDR2 SASEGT. There are 15 residues in the CDR3. CDR3 region: CASSSTGVSTDTQYF. The CDR3 DNA reads TGTGCCAGCAGTTCGACAGGAGTTAGCACAGATACGCAGTATTTT.

This sequence joins TRBV7-9 and TRBJ2-2; D call uncertain. This CDR3 region has 14 residues. The germline V and J ends were trimmed by 2 bases and 2 bases, with 6 bases remaining between them. Germline CDR1 SEHNR, CDR2 FQNEAQ (reference sequence). CDR3 DNA: TGTGCCAGCAGCTTACTAACAAACACCGGGGAGCTGTTTTTT. This codes for CASSLLTNTGELFF.

This clonotype was found a few times. The chain couples TRBV5-1 to TRBJ2-1; the match to TRBD2 covers 13 bases. Unmatched junction bases numbered 9, after V lost 2 bases and J lost 4 bases. From germline, CDR1 is SGHRS and CDR2 YFSETQ. The CDR3 loop spans 18 amino acids. The CDR3 DNA follows: TGCGCCAGCAGCTTCCTTGGACTAGCGGGAGAGTGGTACAATGAGCAGTTCTTC. Protein sequence: CASSFLGLAGEWYNEQFF.

The rearrangement joins TRBV28 to TRBJ1-3, with D uncertain. The CDR3 is made up of 14 amino acids. V dropped 3 bases and J dropped 4 bases, with 10 bases sitting between them. The germline V gene encodes CDR1 MDHEN and CDR2 SYDVKM. Here the CDR3 reads CASSLAGRGNTIYF. The CDR3 DNA is TGTGCCAGCAGTTTGGCGGGGAGAGGAAACACCATATATTTT.

The gene calls are TRBV4-2 and TRBJ2-2; D may be TRBD2 (5 bases). The length of the CDR3 is 13 residues. V lost 0 bases and J 11 bases, leaving 10 bases between the germline ends. Germline V gene lookup returns CDR1 LGHNA and CDR2 YNFKEQ. CDR3 DNA sequence: TGTGCCAGCAGCCAAGATCCGGGAACCGAGCTGTTTTTT. Translating gives CASSQDPGTELFF.

The V gene is TRBV18, the J gene TRBJ2-7; D may be TRBD1 (6 bases). Germline CDR1 is KGHSH and CDR2 is LQKENI. This CDR3 spans 13 amino acids. V shed 6 bases and J shed 6 bases, with 15 bases lying between them. CDR3 sequence reads: CASSTGASGEQYF. CDR3 in DNA: TGTGCCAGCTCGACAGGAGCCTCCGGCGAGCAGTACTTC.

Only a few counts were recorded for this clonotype. V usage is TRBV3-1 and J usage is TRBJ1-4, with TRBD1 identical over 10 bases. CDR3 size: 12 residues. Trimming cost V 4 bases and J 14 bases; bases outside gene matches: 4. Germline V lookup: CDR1 LGHDT, CDR2 YNNKEL (reference sequence). Written as DNA, the CDR3 is TGTGCCAGCAGCCTTCGGACAGGGGGGCTGTTTTTT. This sequence encodes CASSLRTGGLFF. Full variable domain (rest looked up from reference TRBV3-1 and TRBJ1-4): DTAVSQTPKYLVTQMGNDKSIKCEQNLGHDTMYWYKQDSKKFLKIMFSYNNKELIINETVPNRFSPKSPDKAHLNLHINSLELGDSAVYFCASSLRTGGLFFGSGTQLSVL.

The rearrangement links TRBV6-2 or TRBV6-3 to TRBJ1-5; D may be TRBD1 (5 bases). The CDR3 loop spans 17 amino acids. V lost 6 bases and J 0 bases, leaving 18 bases between the germline ends. Per germline, CDR1 MNHEY and CDR2 SVGEGT. CDR3 region: CASSWVRQTISNQPQHF. As DNA, the CDR3 is TGTGCCAGCAGCTGGGTTCGACAGACAATTAGCAATCAGCCCCAGCATTTT.

This clonotype was found once. V and J are TRBV29-1 and TRBJ1-1, with 7 bases that match TRBD1. Germline lookup yields CDR1 SQVTM and CDR2 ANQGSEA. The CDR3 consists of 13 residues. J lost 0 bases, V lost 5 bases, and 3 bases had no gene match. The CDR3 DNA is TGCAGCGTTCGAGGGGGCCTGAACACTGAAGCTTTCTTT. Translated: CSVRGGLNTEAFF.

This clonotype was counted a few times. The chain joins TRBV29-1 to TRBJ2-5; D unclear. Trimming removed 4 bases from V and 5 bases from J, with 8 bases in between. The CDR3 runs 11 residues. CDR1 and CDR2 from the germline V gene are SQVTM and ANQGSEA. CDR3: CSVGGRETQYF. The CDR3 region has the DNA TGCAGCGTTGGGGGTCGCGAGACCCAGTACTTC.

This clonotype was seen more than once but under ten times. In DNA form, the CDR3 reads TGTGCCAGCAGCTATAGCCGGGACAGGAGCTCCTATAATTCACCCCTCCACTTT. As protein: CASSYSRDRSSYNSPLHF. This sequence joins TRBV7-9 and TRBJ1-6; TRBD1 aligns across 8 bases. The CDR3 is made up of 18 amino acids. Germline V gives CDR1 SEHNR, CDR2 FQNEAQ (reference sequence). The ends lost 4 bases at V and 0 bases at J; junction bases unmatched: 8.

This clonotype was recorded at least ten times. The rearrangement uses TRBV11-2 and TRBJ1-1; no definite D call. The CDR3 is 12 residues long. The germline V gene has CDR1 SGHAT and CDR2 FQNNGV. Trimming took off 3 bases at V and 5 bases at J, with 7 bases between the two ends. In DNA form, the CDR3 reads TGTGCCAGCAGCTTCCGATGGACTGAAGCTTTCTTT. It encodes CASSFRWTEAFF.

The rearrangement uses TRBV18 and TRBJ2-3, with 9 bases that match TRBD1. The ends lost 3 bases at V and 3 bases at J; junction bases unmatched: 4. The germline gives CDR1 KGHSH, CDR2 LQKENI. The CDR3 is 15 residues long. The CDR3 is CASSPTGQGTDTQYF. CDR3 nucleotide sequence: TGTGCCAGCTCACCTACGGGACAGGGTACAGATACGCAGTATTTT.

This clonotype was seen a few times. V is TRBV28 and J is TRBJ1-3; no clear D gene. Germline V gene data show CDR1 as MDHEN and CDR2 as SYDVKM. This CDR3 is 12 amino acids long. V was clipped by 5 bases and J by 4 bases, with 6 bases between them. CDR3 loop: CASSPQGNTIYF. The DNA for the CDR3 is TGTGCCAGCAGTCCCCAGGGAAACACCATATATTTT.

This clonotype has more than one count but fewer than ten. The V call is TRBV5-1, the J call TRBJ1-2, with a weak D call TRBD1 (6 bases). The germline gives CDR1 SGHRS, CDR2 YFSETQ. The CDR3 extends over 15 amino acids. Trimming pared 4 bases from V and 8 bases from J, leaving 21 bases between. The CDR3 DNA sequence: TGCGCCAGCAGCCCAGGACAGACCGCCTTTGGAGGCTACACCTTC. This sequence encodes CASSPGQTAFGGYTF.

This clonotype was counted only a few times. The CDR3 loop reads CASSPPSGSQHNEQFF. In DNA, the CDR3 is TGTGCCAGCAGTCCCCCCTCGGGTTCCCAACACAATGAGCAGTTCTTC. This chain joins TRBV28 and TRBJ2-1, with D hard to call. Trimming removed 5 bases from V and 5 bases from J, with 19 bases in between. There are 16 residues in the CDR3. Germline CDR1 MDHEN, CDR2 SYDVKM.

The V gene is TRBV9, the J gene TRBJ1-2, with D hard to call. V was trimmed by 1 base and J by 1 base, leaving 11 bases between them. This CDR3 has 15 residues. Germline V gene sequence: CDR1 SGDLS, CDR2 YYNGEE. The CDR3 is CASSVNADFNYGYTF. The DNA of the CDR3 is TGTGCCAGCAGCGTAAATGCTGATTTTAACTATGGCTACACCTTC.

This clonotype was observed many times. This sequence joins TRBV14 and TRBJ1-2; no definite D call. Trimming pared 1 base from V and 8 bases from J, leaving 11 bases between. This CDR3 is built from 13 residues. CDR1 is SGHDN, CDR2 FVKESK, per germline. The CDR3 DNA follows: TGTGCCAGCAGCCAAGTGGAGGGTTACGGCTACACCTTC. Protein sequence: CASSQVEGYGYTF.

The chain employs TRBV12-3 or TRBV12-4 and TRBJ1-4; 9 positions match TRBD1. Trimming cost V 5 bases and J 3 bases; bases outside gene matches: 10. The CDR3 covers 17 residues. This CDR3 is CASSTGGASRANEKLFF. CDR3 sequence (DNA): TGTGCCAGCAGTACAGGGGGCGCCAGTAGGGCTAATGAAAAACTGTTTTTT.